Listed below are T cell receptor beta chains from one sample, sequenced in a study of Tregs in tolerant kidney transplant recipients. Generated by immunoSEQ multiplex PCR, the TCRdb table keeps only in-frame clones and is missing some. In the table there are around 20,000 clones, around four fifths of which are singletons. The specimen was Tregs from blood. These receptors came from a human donor in good health. The CDR3 runs from the conserved cysteine through the conserved F or W. The D gene is left open where the match is weak. Size is omitted from some rows. Given values are once, few, many or a class for expanded clones.

d_gene	abundance	v_gene	j_gene	CDR3aa	CDR3nt
-	-	TRBV7-9	TRBJ1-1	CASSFVGSQAFF	TGTGCCAGCAGCTTTGTAGGATCTCAAGCTTTCTTT
TRBD2	-	TRBV30	TRBJ2-1	CAWSRLAGGGDEQFF	TGTGCCTGGAGTAGGCTAGCGGGGGGAGGGGATGAGCAGTTCTTC
-	-	TRBV7-8	TRBJ1-5	CASSLDRESQPQHF	TGTGCCAGCAGCTTAGACAGGGAGAGTCAGCCCCAGCATTTT
-	once	TRBV6-1	TRBJ1-3	CASVARSGNTIYF	TGTGCCAGTGTTGCCCGCTCTGGAAACACCATATATTTT
-	-	TRBV7-2	TRBJ1-2	CASSLAWGNYGYTF	TGTGCCAGCAGCTTAGCTTGGGGGAACTATGGCTACACCTTC
-	-	TRBV7-6	TRBJ2-5	CASSIGIQETQYF	TGTGCCAGCAGCATAGGGATCCAAGAGACCCAGTACTTC
TRBD1	-	TRBV5-1	TRBJ2-2	CASSLGTGGPGELFF	TGCGCCAGCAGCTTGGGGACAGGGGGCCCCGGGGAGCTGTTTTTT
TRBD1	-	TRBV7-6	TRBJ1-5	CASSLDRAQPQHF	TGTGCCAGCAGCTTGGACAGGGCCCAGCCCCAGCATTTT
TRBD2	-	TRBV5-1	TRBJ2-1	CASSLDLGGRDNEQFF	TGCGCCAGCAGCTTGGACCTTGGGGGGAGGGACAATGAGCAGTTCTTC
-	once	TRBV11-3	TRBJ2-1	CASRRSGPGYNEQFF	TGTGCCAGCCGCCGGTCGGGGCCCGGGTACAATGAGCAGTTCTTC
TRBD2	-	TRBV6-5	TRBJ2-7	CASSPSSGSYEQYF	TGTGCCAGCAGCCCGTCTAGCGGGAGTTACGAGCAGTACTTC
TRBD1	once	TRBV7-9	TRBJ1-1	CASSLGQGNTEAFF	TGTGCCAGCAGCTTAGGACAGGGAAACACTGAAGCTTTCTTT
TRBD2	-	TRBV5-1	TRBJ2-1	CASSLGHGTSRAEQFF	TGCGCCAGCAGCTTGGGTCATGGGACTAGCCGGGCTGAGCAGTTCTTC
TRBD2	-	TRBV5-1	TRBJ2-3	CASTAGTSGGTDTQYF	TGCGCCAGCACAGCCGGGACTAGCGGGGGCACAGATACGCAGTATTTT
-	-	TRBV29-1	TRBJ2-2	CSVIQGSTGELFF	TGCAGCGTAATTCAGGGGAGCACCGGGGAGCTGTTTTTT
TRBD1	few	TRBV5-1	TRBJ2-1	CASSLQGAAYNEQFF	TGCGCCAGCAGCTTGCAGGGGGCGGCCTACAATGAGCAGTTCTTC
TRBD2	-	TRBV7-2	TRBJ2-2	CASSSLGGAGGGELFF	TGTGCCAGCAGCTCCCTCGGGGGGGCCGGCGGCGGGGAGCTGTTTTTT
-	-	TRBV28	TRBJ2-1	CASIPGATVYEQFF	TGTGCCAGCATCCCGGGGGCGACCGTTTATGAGCAGTTCTTC
-	once	TRBV6-6	TRBJ2-4	CASGPGYAKNIQYF	TGTGCCAGCGGCCCAGGGTACGCCAAAAACATTCAGTACTTC
-	-	TRBV7-6	TRBJ1-2	CASSAGKDYGYTF	TGTGCCAGCAGCGCAGGGAAGGACTATGGCTACACCTTC
-	-	TRBV4-2	TRBJ2-3	CASSQQAVRGTDTQYF	TGTGCCAGCAGCCAGCAGGCGGTCCGGGGCACAGATACGCAGTATTTT
-	-	TRBV19	TRBJ1-1	CASSGQINTEAFF	TGTGCCAGTAGTGGACAGATTAACACTGAAGCTTTCTTT
-	-	TRBV6-1	TRBJ2-7	CASSVSYEQYF	TGTGCCAGCAGTGTGTCCTACGAGCAGTACTTC
-	-	TRBV7-8	TRBJ1-2	CASSIPGPKDGYTF	TGTGCCAGCAGCATCCCGGGGCCAAAGGATGGCTACACCTTC
-	-	TRBV30	TRBJ1-5	CAWSLDSYSNQPQHF	TGTGCCTGGAGTCTCGACAGTTATAGCAATCAGCCCCAGCATTTT